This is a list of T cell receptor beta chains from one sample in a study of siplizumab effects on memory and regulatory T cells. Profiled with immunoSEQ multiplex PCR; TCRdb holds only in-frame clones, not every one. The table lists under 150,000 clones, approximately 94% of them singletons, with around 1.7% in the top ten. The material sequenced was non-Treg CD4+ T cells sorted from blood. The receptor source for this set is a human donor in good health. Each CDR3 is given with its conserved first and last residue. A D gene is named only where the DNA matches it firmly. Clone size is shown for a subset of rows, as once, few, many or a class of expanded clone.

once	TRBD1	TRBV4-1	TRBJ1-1	CASSQPTGSAEAFF	TGCGCCAGCAGCCAGCCGACAGGGAGCGCTGAAGCTTTCTTT
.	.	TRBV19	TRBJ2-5	CASSIGGETQYF	TGTGCCAGTAGTATAGGAGGAGAGACCCAGTACTTC
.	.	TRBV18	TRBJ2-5	CASSLQQEETQYF	TGTGCCAGCTCACTGCAACAGGAAGAGACCCAGTACTTC
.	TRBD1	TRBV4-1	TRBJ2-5	CASSHRGRSASEETQYF	TGCGCCAGCAGTCACAGGGGCCGTTCGGCCAGTGAAGAGACCCAGTACTTC
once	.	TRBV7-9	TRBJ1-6	CASSLVLRRAGSPLHF	TGTGCCAGCAGCTTAGTTTTGCGGAGGGCAGGTTCACCCCTCCACTTT
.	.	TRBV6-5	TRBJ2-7	CASSPLVLSYEQYF	TGTGCCAGCAGCCCTTTAGTGCTCTCCTACGAGCAGTACTTC
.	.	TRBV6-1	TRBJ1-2	CASSDSMRSYGYTF	TGTGCCAGCAGTGATTCGATGCGGTCCTATGGCTACACCTTC
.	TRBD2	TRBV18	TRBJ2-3	CASSNLAGPELDTQYF	TGTGCCAGCTCAAATTTAGCGGGACCTGAACTTGATACGCAGTATTTT
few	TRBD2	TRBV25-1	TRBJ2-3	CASSPLAGATDTQYF	TGTGCCAGCAGTCCACTAGCGGGGGCCACAGATACGCAGTATTTT
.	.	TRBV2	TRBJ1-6	CASSDFPLDGSPLHF	TGTGCCAGCAGTGATTTTCCCTTAGATGGGTCACCCCTCCACTTT
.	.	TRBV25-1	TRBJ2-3	CASSFPTSVTDTQYF	TGTGCCAGCAGTTTTCCGACTAGTGTGACAGATACGCAGTATTTT
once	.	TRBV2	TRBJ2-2	CASSEYGRGGELFF	TGTGCCAGCAGTGAATATGGTCGGGGCGGGGAGCTGTTTTTT
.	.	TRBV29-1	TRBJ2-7	CSAWGTLRTEQYF	TGCAGCGCTTGGGGGACGTTGCGTACGGAGCAGTACTTC
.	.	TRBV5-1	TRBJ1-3	CASSFIGSGVSSGNTIYF	TGCGCCAGCAGCTTTATTGGGTCAGGGGTTTCCTCTGGAAACACCATATATTTT
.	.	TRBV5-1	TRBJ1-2	CASSLEGKNYGYTF	TGCGCCAGCAGCTTGGAAGGGAAGAACTATGGCTACACCTTC
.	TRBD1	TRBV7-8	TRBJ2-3	CASSPNTGVDTQYF	TGTGCCAGCAGCCCCAACACAGGGGTAGATACGCAGTATTTT
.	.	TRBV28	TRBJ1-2	CASSLGGGSNYGYTF	TGTGCCAGCAGTTTAGGGGGAGGCTCTAACTATGGCTACACCTTC
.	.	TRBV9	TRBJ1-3	CASSVQGSGNTIYF	TGTGCCAGCAGCGTACAGGGCTCTGGAAACACCATATATTTT
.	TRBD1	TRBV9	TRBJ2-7	CASSVGTGSTYEQYF	TGTGCCAGCAGCGTTGGGACAGGGAGCACCTACGAGCAGTACTTC
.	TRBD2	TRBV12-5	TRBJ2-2	CASGPTGGTGELFF	TGTGCTAGTGGTCCCACGGGGGGGACCGGGGAGCTGTTTTTT